Presented here are 28 T cell receptor beta chains from one specimen sequenced in a study of cytomegalovirus exposure and HLA in healthy donors (dated by TCRdb to the late 2010s). The method was the immunoSEQ multiplex PCR assay. For the multiplex PCR, a mixture combining 60 forward primers for TCR Vbeta segments and 13 reverse primers for TCR Jbeta segments was used. Held by TCRdb, this immuneACCESS table contains in-frame sequences only and omits some clones. Under half of the omission traces to an unresolved V gene where checked; the cause of the rest is unknown. The sample yields more than 60,000 clones; around 84% were counted once. Approximately 17% of the sample is taken by the ten largest. Sequenced input: PBMCs. Receptors originate from a man aged 70-80 years in good health and CMV-seropositive.

The chain carries TRBV10-2 and TRBJ2-3; 12 bases line up with TRBD2. With V trimmed by 6 bases and J by 9 bases, 10 bases remained unmatched. Germline V gene lookup returns CDR1 WSHSY and CDR2 SAAADI. CDR3 size: 15 residues. The CDR3 DNA is TGCGCCAGCAGACGACTAGCGGGAGCGGGGCACACGCAGTATTTT. Protein product: CASRRLAGAGHTQYF.

The chain has TRBV11-2 and TRBJ2-7; the D is unclear. The CDR3 is 12 amino acids. V was shortened by 5 bases and J by 0 bases, with 5 bases between the two germline ends. Germline CDR1 reads SGHAT; CDR2 reads FQNNGV. The CDR3 DNA follows: TGTGCCAGCAGCCCCAGCTCCTACGAGCAGTACTTC. Translation: CASSPSSYEQYF.

The J gene is TRBJ1-1, the V gene TRBV29-1; tentative D call: TRBD1 (5 bases). V gave up 6 bases and J gave up 4 bases, with 15 bases separating them. Germline loops: CDR1 SQVTM, CDR2 ANQGSEA. The CDR3 runs 13 residues. CDR3 amino acids: CSVIGKGRTEAFF. In DNA, the CDR3 is TGCAGCGTGATAGGAAAGGGGCGCACTGAAGCTTTCTTT.

This clone was detected only once. The rearrangement links TRBV29-1 to TRBJ2-2; 7 bases map to TRBD1. Trimming took 7 bases from V and 0 from J; bases not matched to a gene: 11. The CDR3 is made up of 16 amino acids. Per the germline V gene, CDR1 is SQVTM and CDR2 is ANQGSEA. The CDR3 bases are TGCAGCGCCCGGGACAGTATATTCGCGAACACCGGGGAGCTGTTTTTT. It translates to CSARDSIFANTGELFF.

The V and J genes are TRBV28 and TRBJ1-2; maybe TRBD1 (6 bases). Germline lookup yields CDR1 MDHEN and CDR2 SYDVKM. The CDR3 consists of 14 residues. Trimming removed 3 bases from V and 2 bases from J, with 10 bases in between. In DNA, the CDR3 is TGTGCCAGCAGTTTTGACAGGAACAACTATGGCTACACCTTC. It yields the protein CASSFDRNNYGYTF.

This chain connects TRBV4-1 to TRBJ2-6, with D possibly TRBD2 on 7 matching bases. CDR1 is MGHRA and CDR2 is YSYEKL in the germline V gene. CDR3 length: 19 residues. Trimming pared 5 bases from V and 2 bases from J, leaving 22 bases between. CDR3 region: CASSYQAGWGGAGANVLTF. In DNA form, the CDR3 reads TGCGCCAGCAGCTACCAAGCCGGCTGGGGGGGCGCTGGGGCCAACGTCCTGACTTTC.

V gene TRBV7-9 combines with J gene TRBJ2-1; perhaps TRBD2 as D (5 bases). Germline V gene sequence: CDR1 SEHNR, CDR2 FQNEAQ (reference sequence). Trimming removed 5 bases at V and 6 bases at J, with 14 bases between. CDR3 length: 14 amino acids. CDR3 DNA sequence: TGTGCCAGCAGCCTGCTGGGAGCCAGCAATGAGCAGTTCTTC. This encodes CASSLLGASNEQFF.

The J gene is TRBJ1-1, the V gene TRBV5-4; possible D gene TRBD1, 6 bases. CDR3 length equals 14 residues. Germline CDR1 reads SGHNT; CDR2 reads YYREEE (reference sequence). Trimming took off 4 bases at V and 3 bases at J, with 13 bases between the two ends. The CDR3 sequence: CASSLEGVDTEAFF. The CDR3 DNA sequence: TGTGCCAGCAGCCTGGAGGGGGTGGACACTGAAGCTTTCTTT.

The chain joins TRBV7-2 to TRBJ2-1, with 14 bases matching TRBD2. V trimming: 0 bases; J trimming: 8 bases; junction bases outside the gene matches: 3. The CDR3 has 16 amino acids. Germline-derived CDR1 and CDR2 are SGHTA and FQGNSA. This CDR3 is CASSLARTSGRYEQFF. The CDR3 coding sequence is TGTGCCAGCAGCTTAGCAAGGACTAGCGGGAGGTATGAGCAGTTCTTC.

The chain links TRBV4-3 to TRBJ2-7; 8 positions match TRBD2. Looked up from germline, CDR1 is LGHNA and CDR2 is YSLEER. Unmatched junction bases numbered 7, after V lost 0 bases and J lost 6 bases. The CDR3 loop spans 15 amino acids. This chain's CDR3 is CASSQDFGTRGEQYF. CDR3 nucleotides: TGCGCCAGCAGCCAAGATTTCGGGACTAGAGGCGAGCAGTACTTC.

The chain recombines TRBV28 with TRBJ2-3; 8 nucleotides align to TRBD2. This CDR3 region has 15 residues. Trimming at V came to 3 bases and at J to 3 bases, leaving 5 bases not matched to a gene. Looked up from germline, CDR1 is MDHEN and CDR2 is SYDVKM. Here the CDR3 DNA reads TGTGCCAGCAGTTTGCCTAGCGGGCTAACAGATACGCAGTATTTT. This codes for CASSLPSGLTDTQYF.

The V gene is TRBV7-6, the J gene TRBJ2-3; 11 nucleotides agree with TRBD2. V dropped 2 bases and J dropped 2; count of bases not matched to a gene: 6. CDR3 length: 17 residues. CDR1 and CDR2 from the germline V gene are SGHVS and FNYEAQ. CDR3 residues: CASSLLAGGPLTDTQYF. In nucleotides, the CDR3 is TGTGCCAGCAGCTTACTAGCGGGAGGCCCTCTCACAGATACGCAGTATTTT.

This clone was seen a single time. The CDR3 here is CASHFSGTGNTIYF. DNA for the CDR3: TGTGCCAGCCACTTTTCGGGGACTGGAAACACCATATATTTT. The rearrangement uses TRBV28 and TRBJ1-3; D ambiguous. CDR3 size: 14 residues. CDR1 is MDHEN and CDR2 is SYDVKM in the germline V gene. The V gene lost 8 bases and the J gene lost 2 bases, with 13 bases spanning the gap.

This chain uses TRBV5-8 with TRBJ1-4; 9 bases match TRBD1. Trimming at V came to 3 bases and at J to 8 bases, leaving 8 bases not matched to a gene. The germline gives CDR1 SGHTS, CDR2 YDEGEE. This CDR3 region has 15 residues. In DNA form, the CDR3 reads TGTGCCAGCAGCTCCTTACGGACAGGGGACGAAAAACTGTTTTTT. As protein: CASSSLRTGDEKLFF.

This rearrangement joins TRBV18 to TRBJ2-2, with 13 bases that match TRBD2. Per germline, CDR1 KGHSH and CDR2 LQKENI. The CDR3 covers 16 residues. Trimming took 3 bases from V and 5 from J; bases not matched to a gene: 3. CDR3 amino acids: CASSPGTSGTTGELFF. CDR3 nucleotide sequence: TGTGCCAGCTCACCCGGGACTAGCGGGACGACCGGGGAGCTGTTTTTT. Looking up the rest from reference TRBV18 and TRBJ2-2 gives the full variable domain: NAGVMQNPRHLVRRRGQEARLRCSPMKGHSHVYWYRQLPEEGLKFMVYLQKENIIDESGMPKERFSAEFPKEGPSILRIQQVVRGDSAAYFCASSPGTSGTTGELFFGEGSRLTVL.

The rearrangement links TRBV19 to TRBJ1-5; TRBD1 might be the D (5 bases). CDR3 length: 15 amino acids. V lost 4 bases and J 0 bases, leaving 10 bases between the germline ends. CDR1 is LNHDA and CDR2 is SQIVND in the germline V gene (reference sequence). The CDR3 here is CASSRRQGSNQPQHF. CDR3 DNA sequence: TGTGCCAGTAGTAGAAGGCAGGGTAGCAATCAGCCCCAGCATTTT.

This chain connects TRBV7-9 to TRBJ1-5; a weak D match, TRBD1 (5 bases). Trimming stripped 5 bases from V and 5 bases from J, with 22 bases between. The length of the CDR3 is 17 residues. From germline, CDR1 is SEHNR and CDR2 FQNEAQ (reference sequence). The CDR3 reads CASSLRQLLWTHQPQHF. In DNA form, the CDR3 reads TGTGCCAGCAGCCTAAGACAGCTTCTTTGGACCCATCAGCCCCAGCATTTT.

V and J are TRBV5-1 and TRBJ1-6, with 9 bases matching TRBD1. The germline gives CDR1 SGHRS, CDR2 YFSETQ. The CDR3 sequence is 15 residues long. The V gene end was trimmed by 0 bases and the J gene end by 7 bases; junction bases not matched to a gene: 2. CDR3 sequence (DNA): TGCGCCAGCAGCTTGGACGGACAGGGGAATTCACCCCTCCACTTT. Protein: CASSLDGQGNSPLHF. The full variable domain, in which reference TRBV5-1 and TRBJ1-6 provide the parts outside the CDR3, is KAGVTQTPRYLIKTRGQQVTLSCSPISGHRSVSWYQQTPGQGLQFLFEYFSETQRNKGNFPGRFSGRQFSNSRSEMNVSTLELGDSALYLCASSLDGQGNSPLHFGNGTRLTVT.

This clone was detected a few times. The chain joins TRBV4-2 to TRBJ2-7, with D perhaps matching TRBD1 (5 bases). Trimming removed 1 base at V and 6 bases at J, with 13 bases between. CDR1 is LGHNA, CDR2 YNFKEQ, per germline. The CDR3 spans 14 residues. The CDR3 here is CASSQASQGSEQYF. In DNA, the CDR3 is TGTGCCAGCAGCCAAGCGAGTCAGGGAAGCGAGCAGTACTTC.

The V call is TRBV7-9, the J call TRBJ2-6; D perhaps matches TRBD1 (6 bases). The CDR3 length is 16 residues. V was pared by 4 bases and J by 0 bases, with 10 bases between. Germline V gives CDR1 SEHNR, CDR2 FQNEAQ (reference sequence). The CDR3 reads CASSYPGASGANVLTF. As DNA, the CDR3 is TGTGCCAGCAGCTACCCAGGGGCCTCTGGGGCCAACGTCCTGACTTTC. The full variable domain, completed using reference TRBV7-9 and TRBJ2-6, is DTGVSQNPRHKITKRGQNVTFRCDPISEHNRLYWYRQTLGQGPEFLTYFQNEAQLEKSRLLSDRFSAERPKGSFSTLEIQRTEQGDSAMYLCASSYPGASGANVLTFGAGSRLTVL.

The chain uses TRBV18 and TRBJ1-2, with D perhaps matching TRBD1 (6 bases). The CDR3 sequence is 14 residues long. Germline CDR1 reads KGHSH; CDR2 reads LQKENI. V was trimmed by 5 bases and J by 1 base, leaving 11 bases between them. The CDR3 spells CASSSTDSNYGYTF. The CDR3 nucleotides are TGTGCCAGCTCATCTACGGACAGTAACTATGGCTACACCTTC.

The V call is TRBV30, the J call TRBJ1-1; D remains ambiguous. There are 13 residues in the CDR3. V was trimmed by 4 bases and J by 3 bases, leaving 12 bases between them. CDR1 and CDR2 from the germline V gene are GTSNPN and SVGIG (reference sequence). The CDR3 DNA is TGTGCCTGGAACGTGAATCCAGACACTGAAGCTTTCTTT. This sequence encodes CAWNVNPDTEAFF. The full variable domain, in which reference TRBV30 and TRBJ1-1 provide the parts outside the CDR3, is SQTIHQWPATLVQPVGSPLSLECTVEGTSNPNLYWYRQAAGRGLQLLFYSVGIGQISSEVPQNLSASRPQDRQFILSSKKLLLSDSGFYLCAWNVNPDTEAFFGQGTRLTVV.

CDR3 region: CASRTNYEQYF. CDR3 nucleotide sequence: TGTGCCAGCAGGACAAACTACGAGCAGTACTTC. This chain connects TRBV25-1 to TRBJ2-7, with D unresolved. The V end lost 6 bases, the J end lost 3 bases, and 6 bases lay between the germline ends. Germline assignment: CDR1 MGHDK and CDR2 SYGVNS. This CDR3 is 11 amino acids long.

The chain uses TRBV5-1 and TRBJ2-1; 12 nucleotides match TRBD2. V gave up 4 bases and J gave up 12 bases; unmatched junction bases: 14. Germline V CDR1 and CDR2: SGHRS, YFSETQ. The CDR3 length is 16 residues. As DNA, the CDR3 is TGCGCCAGCAGCCCATCCGGGACTAGCGGGTTGGGAGGGCAGTTCTTC. Its protein is CASSPSGTSGLGGQFF.

V usage is TRBV10-3 and J usage is TRBJ1-2; 8 nucleotides align to TRBD1. The CDR3 is 16 residues long. Germline CDR1 reads ENHRY; CDR2 reads SYGVKD. Trimming cost V 3 bases and J 4 bases; bases outside gene matches: 10. The CDR3 sequence: CAISDLMDRDRYGYTF. CDR3 in DNA: TGTGCCATCAGTGACCTTATGGACAGGGACCGCTATGGCTACACCTTC.

The J gene is TRBJ1-2, the V gene TRBV28; D uncertain. V lost 2 bases, J lost 5 bases, and 6 bases lay in between. CDR1 is MDHEN and CDR2 is SYDVKM in the germline V gene. CDR3 length: 12 amino acids. CDR3 in DNA: TGTGCCAGCAGTTTAGGAGGGTATGGCTACACCTTC. Translating it yields CASSLGGYGYTF.

The rearrangement uses TRBV5-4 and TRBJ1-2, with TRBD1 as a possible D gene (6 bases). V lost 4 bases, J lost 4 bases, and 11 bases lay in between. Germline CDR1 is SGHNT and CDR2 is YYREEE (reference sequence). This CDR3 spans 13 amino acids. The CDR3 coding sequence is TGTGCCAGCAGCCAGGACAGCGCCTATGGCTACACCTTC. The encoded protein is CASSQDSAYGYTF.

The V call is TRBV4-3, the J call TRBJ2-7, with TRBD1 matching 11 bases. J gave up 4 bases and V 3 bases, and 2 bases lay outside the gene matches. From germline, CDR1 is LGHNA and CDR2 YSLEER. The CDR3 loop spans 14 amino acids. In nucleotides, the CDR3 is TGCGCCAGCAGCCACGGACAGGGGGCTTACGAGCAGTACTTC. Protein product: CASSHGQGAYEQYF.